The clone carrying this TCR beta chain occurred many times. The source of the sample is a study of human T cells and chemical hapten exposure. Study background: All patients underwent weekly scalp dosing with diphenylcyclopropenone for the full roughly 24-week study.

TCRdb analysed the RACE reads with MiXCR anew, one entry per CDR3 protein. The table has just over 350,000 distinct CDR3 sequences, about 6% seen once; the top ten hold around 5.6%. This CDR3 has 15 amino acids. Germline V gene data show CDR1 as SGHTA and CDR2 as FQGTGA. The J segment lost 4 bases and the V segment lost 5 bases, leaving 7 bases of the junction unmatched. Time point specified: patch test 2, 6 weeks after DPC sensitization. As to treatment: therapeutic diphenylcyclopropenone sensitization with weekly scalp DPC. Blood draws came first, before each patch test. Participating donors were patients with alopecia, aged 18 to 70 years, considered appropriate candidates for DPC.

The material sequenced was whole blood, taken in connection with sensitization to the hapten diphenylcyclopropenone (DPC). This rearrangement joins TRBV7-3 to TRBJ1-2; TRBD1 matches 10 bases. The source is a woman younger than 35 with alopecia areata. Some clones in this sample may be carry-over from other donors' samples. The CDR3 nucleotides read TGTGCCAGCAGCCCGGGACAGGGGAGTGGCTATGGCTACACCTTC. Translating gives CASSPGQGSGYGYTF. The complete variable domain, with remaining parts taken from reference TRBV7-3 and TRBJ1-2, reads GAGVSQTPSNKVTEKGKYVELRCDPISGHTALYWYRQSLGQGPEFLIYFQGTGAADDSGLPNDRFFAVRPEGSVSTLKIQRTERGDSAVYLCASSPGQGSGYGYTFGSGTRLTVV.